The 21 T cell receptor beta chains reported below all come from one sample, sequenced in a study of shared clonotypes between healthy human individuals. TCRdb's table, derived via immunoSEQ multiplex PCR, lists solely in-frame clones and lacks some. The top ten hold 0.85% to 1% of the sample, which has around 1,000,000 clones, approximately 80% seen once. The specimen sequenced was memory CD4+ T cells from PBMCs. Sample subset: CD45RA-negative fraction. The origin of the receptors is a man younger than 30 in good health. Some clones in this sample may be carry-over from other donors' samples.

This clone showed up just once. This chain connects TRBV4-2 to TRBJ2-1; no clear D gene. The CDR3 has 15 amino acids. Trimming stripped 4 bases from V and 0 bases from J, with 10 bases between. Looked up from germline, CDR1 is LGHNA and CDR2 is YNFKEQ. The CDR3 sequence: CASSLAESSYNEQFF. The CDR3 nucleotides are TGTGCCAGCAGCCTAGCCGAGAGCTCCTACAATGAGCAGTTCTTC.

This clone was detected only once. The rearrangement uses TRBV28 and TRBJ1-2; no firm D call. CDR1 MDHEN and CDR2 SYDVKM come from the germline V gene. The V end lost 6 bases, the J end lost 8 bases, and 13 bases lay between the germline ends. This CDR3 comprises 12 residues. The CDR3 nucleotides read TGTGCCAGCAGCGAGTTCAACGGAGGCTACACCTTC. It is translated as CASSEFNGGYTF.

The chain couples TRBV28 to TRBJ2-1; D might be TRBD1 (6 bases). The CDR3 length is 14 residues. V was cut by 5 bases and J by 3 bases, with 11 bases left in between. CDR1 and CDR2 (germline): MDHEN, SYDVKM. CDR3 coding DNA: TGTGCCAGCAGTCTCCCGGACAGCTACAATGAGCAGTTCTTC. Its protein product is CASSLPDSYNEQFF.

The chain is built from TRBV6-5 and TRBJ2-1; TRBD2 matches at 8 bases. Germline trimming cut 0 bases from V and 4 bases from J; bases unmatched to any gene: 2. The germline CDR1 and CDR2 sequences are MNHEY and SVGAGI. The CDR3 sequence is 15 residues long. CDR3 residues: CASSYSASGYNEQFF. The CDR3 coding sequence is TGTGCCAGCAGTTACTCGGCTAGCGGGTACAATGAGCAGTTCTTC.

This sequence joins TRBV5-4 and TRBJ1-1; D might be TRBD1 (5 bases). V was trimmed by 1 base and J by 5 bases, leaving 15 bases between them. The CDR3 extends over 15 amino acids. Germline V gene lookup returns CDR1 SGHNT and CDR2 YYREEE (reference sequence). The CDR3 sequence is CASSLSSGGTTEAFF. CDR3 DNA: TGTGCCAGCAGCTTGTCGTCGGGGGGTACAACTGAAGCTTTCTTT.

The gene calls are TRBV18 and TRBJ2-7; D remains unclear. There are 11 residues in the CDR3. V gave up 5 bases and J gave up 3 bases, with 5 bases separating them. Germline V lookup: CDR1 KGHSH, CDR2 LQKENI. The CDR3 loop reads CASSFDYEQYF. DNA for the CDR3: TGTGCCAGCTCATTTGACTACGAGCAGTACTTC.

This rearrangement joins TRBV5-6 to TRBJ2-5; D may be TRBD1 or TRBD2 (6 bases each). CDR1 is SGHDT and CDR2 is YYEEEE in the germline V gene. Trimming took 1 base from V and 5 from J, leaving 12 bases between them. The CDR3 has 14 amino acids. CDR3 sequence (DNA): TGTGCCAGCAGCTTGTGGGGGGCGCGGGAGACCCAGTACTTC. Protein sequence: CASSLWGARETQYF.

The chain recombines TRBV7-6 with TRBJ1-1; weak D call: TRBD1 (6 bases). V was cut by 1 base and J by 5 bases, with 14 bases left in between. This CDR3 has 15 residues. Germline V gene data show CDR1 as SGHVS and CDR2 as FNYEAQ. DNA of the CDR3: TGTGCCAGCAGCTTAGGAGGGCAGGGGATTACTGAAGCTTTCTTT. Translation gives CASSLGGQGITEAFF.

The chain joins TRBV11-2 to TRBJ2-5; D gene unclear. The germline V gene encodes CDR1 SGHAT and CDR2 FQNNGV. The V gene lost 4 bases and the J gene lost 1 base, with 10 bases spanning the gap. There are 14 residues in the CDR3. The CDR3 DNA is TGTGCCAGCAGCTCGACGTGGGGCCAAGAGACCCAGTACTTC. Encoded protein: CASSSTWGQETQYF. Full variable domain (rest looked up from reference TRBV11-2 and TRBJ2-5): EAGVAQSPRYKIIEKRQSVAFWCNPISGHATLYWYQQILGQGPKLLIQFQNNGVVDDSQLPKDRFSAERLKGVDSTLKIQPAKLEDSAVYLCASSSTWGQETQYFGPGTRLLVL.

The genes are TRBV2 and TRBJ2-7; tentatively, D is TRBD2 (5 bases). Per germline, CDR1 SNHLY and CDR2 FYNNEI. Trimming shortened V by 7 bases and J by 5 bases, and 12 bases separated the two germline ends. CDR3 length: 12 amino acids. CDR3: CASTIWENEQYF. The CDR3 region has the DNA TGTGCCAGCACCATCTGGGAGAACGAGCAGTACTTC.

The CDR3 region has the DNA TGTGCCAGCAGTTCCAGGGGTCCTGAGCAGTTCTTC. It yields the protein CASSSRGPEQFF. The rearrangement uses TRBV28 and TRBJ2-1, with a weak D call TRBD1 (6 bases). Deletions cut 4 bases from V and 9 bases from J, with 10 bases between. The CDR3 is 12 residues long. Germline CDR1 reads MDHEN; CDR2 reads SYDVKM. Together with reference TRBV28 and TRBJ2-1, the CDR3 gives the full variable domain: DVKVTQSSRYLVKRTGEKVFLECVQDMDHENMFWYRQDPGLGLRLIYFSYDVKMKEKGDIPEGYSVSREKKERFSLILESASTNQTSMYLCASSSRGPEQFFGPGTRLTVL.

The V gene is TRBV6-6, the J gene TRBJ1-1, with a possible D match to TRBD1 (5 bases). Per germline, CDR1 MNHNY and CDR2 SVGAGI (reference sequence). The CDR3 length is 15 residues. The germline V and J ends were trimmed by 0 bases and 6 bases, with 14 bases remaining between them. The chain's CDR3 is CASSYSAGGSAEAFF. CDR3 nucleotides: TGTGCCAGCAGTTACTCCGCGGGGGGAAGCGCTGAAGCTTTCTTT.

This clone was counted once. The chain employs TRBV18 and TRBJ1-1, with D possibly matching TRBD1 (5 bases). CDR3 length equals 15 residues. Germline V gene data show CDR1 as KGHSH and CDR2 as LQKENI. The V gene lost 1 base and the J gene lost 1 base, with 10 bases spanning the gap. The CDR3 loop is CASSPRGDSNTEAFF. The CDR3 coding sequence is TGTGCCAGCTCACCACGGGGGGATTCGAACACTGAAGCTTTCTTT.

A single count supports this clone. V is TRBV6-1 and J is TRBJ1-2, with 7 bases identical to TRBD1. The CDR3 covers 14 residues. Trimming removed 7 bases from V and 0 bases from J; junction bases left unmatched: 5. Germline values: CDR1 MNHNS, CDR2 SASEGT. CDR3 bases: TGTGCCAGCAACGACAGGGCACCTAACTATGGCTACACCTTC. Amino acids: CASNDRAPNYGYTF.

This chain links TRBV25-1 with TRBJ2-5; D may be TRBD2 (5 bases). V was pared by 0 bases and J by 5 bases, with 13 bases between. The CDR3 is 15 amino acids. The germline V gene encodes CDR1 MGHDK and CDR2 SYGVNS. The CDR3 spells CASSEYGRGFETQYF. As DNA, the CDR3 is TGTGCCAGCAGTGAATATGGTAGAGGGTTTGAGACCCAGTACTTC. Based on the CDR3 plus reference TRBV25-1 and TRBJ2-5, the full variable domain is EADIYQTPRYLVIGTGKKITLECSQTMGHDKMYWYQQDPGMELHLIHYSYGVNSTEKGDLSSESTVSRIRTEHFPLTLESARPSHTSQYLCASSEYGRGFETQYFGPGTRLLVL.

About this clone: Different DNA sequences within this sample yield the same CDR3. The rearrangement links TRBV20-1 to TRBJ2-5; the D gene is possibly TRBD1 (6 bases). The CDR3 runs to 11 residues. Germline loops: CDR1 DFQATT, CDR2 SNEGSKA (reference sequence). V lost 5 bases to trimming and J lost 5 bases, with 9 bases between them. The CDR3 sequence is CSAGQRETQYF. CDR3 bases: TGCAGTGCTGGACAGAGGGAGACCCAGTACTTC.

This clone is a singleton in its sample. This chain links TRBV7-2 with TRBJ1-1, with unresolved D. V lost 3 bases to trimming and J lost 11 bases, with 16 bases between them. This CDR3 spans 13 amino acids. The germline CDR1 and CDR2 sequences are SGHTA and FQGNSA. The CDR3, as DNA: TGTGCCAGCAGCTTGAATTCCCCCTTGGTCGCTTTCTTT. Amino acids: CASSLNSPLVAFF.

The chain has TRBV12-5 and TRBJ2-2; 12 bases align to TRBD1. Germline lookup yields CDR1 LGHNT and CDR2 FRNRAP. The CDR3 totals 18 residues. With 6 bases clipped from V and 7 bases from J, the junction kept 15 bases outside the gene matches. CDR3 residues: CASGSTGTGGPPHGELFF. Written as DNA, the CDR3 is TGTGCTAGTGGCTCTACCGGGACAGGGGGCCCACCCCACGGGGAGCTGTTTTTT.

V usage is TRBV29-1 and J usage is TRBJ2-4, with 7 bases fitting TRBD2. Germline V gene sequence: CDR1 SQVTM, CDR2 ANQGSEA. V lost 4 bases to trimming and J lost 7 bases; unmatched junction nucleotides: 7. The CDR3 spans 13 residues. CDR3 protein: CSVVGGSGNIQYF. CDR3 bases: TGCAGCGTTGTGGGGGGGAGCGGGAACATTCAGTACTTC.

The CDR3 loop reads CASTQSTVTYEQYF. The DNA of the CDR3 is TGTGCCAGTACCCAATCTACAGTCACCTACGAGCAGTACTTC. This chain links TRBV19 with TRBJ2-7, with no clear D. The V end lost 7 bases, the J end lost 2 bases, and 15 bases lay between the germline ends. In germline, CDR1 is LNHDA, CDR2 SQIVND (reference sequence). There are 14 residues in the CDR3.

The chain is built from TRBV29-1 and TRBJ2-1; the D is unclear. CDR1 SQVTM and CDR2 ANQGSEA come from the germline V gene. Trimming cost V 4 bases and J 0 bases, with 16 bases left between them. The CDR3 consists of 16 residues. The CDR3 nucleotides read TGCAGCGTTGCCGTCAGGACCTTGAGCTCCTACAATGAGCAGTTCTTC. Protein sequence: CSVAVRTLSSYNEQFF.